The clone carrying this TCR beta chain has just a few counts. The data stem from a study of cytomegalovirus exposure and HLA in healthy donors. PCR used 60 Vbeta primers and 13 Jbeta primers. Data came from immunoSEQ multiplex PCR; TCRdb stores just in-frame clones and leaves some out. Of about 140,000 clones listed, 75% are singletons. What was sequenced was PBMCs. The TCR comes from a man between 18 and 35 years old in good health and CMV-seropositive.

This chain's CDR3 is CASRALAGGLEQFF. The CDR3 DNA reads TGTGCCAGCAGAGCACTAGCGGGAGGCCTTGAGCAGTTCTTC. V and J are TRBV2 and TRBJ2-1; 12 bases are a match to TRBD2. The CDR3 spans 14 residues. Germline assignment: CDR1 SNHLY and CDR2 FYNNEI. V shed 6 bases, J shed 9 bases, and the junction held 6 bases outside the gene matches.